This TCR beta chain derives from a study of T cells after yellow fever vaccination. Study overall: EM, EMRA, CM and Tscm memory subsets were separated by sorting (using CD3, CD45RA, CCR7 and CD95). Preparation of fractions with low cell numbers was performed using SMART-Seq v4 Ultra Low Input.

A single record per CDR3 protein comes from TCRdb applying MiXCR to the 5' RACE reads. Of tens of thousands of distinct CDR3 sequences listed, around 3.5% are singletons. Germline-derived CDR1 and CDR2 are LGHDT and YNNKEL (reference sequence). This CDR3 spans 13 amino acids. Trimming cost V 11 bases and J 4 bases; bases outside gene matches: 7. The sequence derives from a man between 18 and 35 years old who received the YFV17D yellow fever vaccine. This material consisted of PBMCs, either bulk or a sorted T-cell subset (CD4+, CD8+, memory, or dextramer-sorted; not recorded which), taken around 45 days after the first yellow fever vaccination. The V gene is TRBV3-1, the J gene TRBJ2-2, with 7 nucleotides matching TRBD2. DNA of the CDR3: TGTGCCTCCTGGGGGGGGATCACCGGGGAGCTGTTTTTT. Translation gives CASWGGITGELFF.